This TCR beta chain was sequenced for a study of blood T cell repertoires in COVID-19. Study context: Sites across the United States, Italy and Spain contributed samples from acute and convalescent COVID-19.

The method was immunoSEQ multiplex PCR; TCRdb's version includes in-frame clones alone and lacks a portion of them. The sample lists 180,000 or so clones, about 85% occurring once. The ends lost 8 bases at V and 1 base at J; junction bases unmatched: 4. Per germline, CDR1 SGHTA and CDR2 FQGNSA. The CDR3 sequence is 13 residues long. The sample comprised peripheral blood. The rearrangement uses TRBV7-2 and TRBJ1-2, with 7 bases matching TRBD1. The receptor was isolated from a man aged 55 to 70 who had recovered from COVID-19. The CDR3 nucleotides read TGTGCCAGCGGGGACAGAAGTAACTATGGCTACACCTTC. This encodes CASGDRSNYGYTF.